The present entry profiles one T cell receptor beta chain with its context. Its antigen is undetermined. Naive CD8 cells, CD45RO-negative and positively selected for CCR7, excluded terminally differentiated effector memory CD45RA+ cells. This entry comes from a study of shared clonotypes between healthy human individuals. V shed 1 base and J 8 bases; nucleotides not matched to a gene: 6. The CDR3 has 15 amino acids. Looked up from germline, CDR1 is MGHRA and CDR2 is YSYEKL. The data were produced by immunoSEQ multiplex PCR, yet TCRdb's version contains in-frame clones alone and is incomplete. The table has some 1,900,000 clones, less than 95% seen once; the top ten hold under 1.5%. Whole-study results and caveats: Naive subsets tended to show greater estimated richness than memory subsets. The four-donor shared clonotypes exceeded non-shared clonotypes in generation probability, with non-shared ones scoring lower. The sole specimen, blood, was sampled, and tissue repertoires likely differ. In having few donors, the study represented limited genetic and exposure-history diversity.

The sequence was obtained from a young man in good health. Sequencing was done on a sample of naive CD8+ T cells sorted from blood. The genes are TRBV4-1 and TRBJ1-3, with 9 bases lining up with TRBD1. The CDR3 loop is CASSQVTGGRDTIYF. The CDR3, as DNA: TGCGCCAGCAGCCAAGTTACAGGGGGCCGAGACACCATATATTTT.